This T cell receptor beta chain was sequenced during a study of blood T cells in healthy people across ages. Looking at the study overall: For every two T cells, template switching captured about one barcoded beta molecule.

Extractions gave at least 5.5 micrograms of total RNA per sample. Through a sample-barcoded 5' primer and a J-beta primer mix, a second PCR was run for roughly 6 to 12 cycles. A 12-random-nucleotide template-switch adaptor tagged each cDNA molecule. TCRdb redid the calling of the 5' RACE reads with MiXCR, one entry per CDR3 protein. The sample includes around 1.5 million distinct CDR3 sequences, almost 60% of them seen just once. The sample taken for sequencing was blood. The source is a man aged 18-30 years in good health.

CDR3 sequence: CASEMGQGIRGYTF. The CDR3 bases are TGTGCCAGCGAAATGGGACAGGGCATTCGGGGCTACACCTTC. The chain combines TRBV2 with TRBJ1-2; 9 bases are a match to TRBD1. The CDR3 is made up of 14 amino acids. Trimming at V came to 8 bases and at J to 8 bases, leaving 12 bases not matched to a gene. Germline CDR1 SNHLY, CDR2 FYNNEI. Together with reference TRBV2 and TRBJ1-2, the CDR3 gives the full variable domain: EPEVTQTPSHQVTQMGQEVILRCVPISNHLYFYWYRQILGQKVEFLVSFYNNEISEKSEIFDDQFSVERPDGSNFTLKIRSTKLEDSAMYFCASEMGQGIRGYTFGSGTRLTVV.